This T cell receptor (beta chain) was sequenced in a study of cytotoxic CD8 clonotypes in ibrutinib-treated CLL. Trimming stripped 4 bases from V and 7 bases from J, with 16 bases between. CDR3 length equals 15 residues. Germline CDR1 and CDR2: MNHNS and SASEGT. Some clones are missing from TCRdb's copy, which holds only in-frame ones; the method was immunoSEQ multiplex PCR. The top ten hold about 25% of the sample, which has more than 9,500 clones, approximately 59% seen once. The material was PBMCs, obtained before ibrutinib treatment. This clonotype was sampled from a human donor with chronic lymphocytic leukemia. V is TRBV6-1 and J is TRBJ1-4, with D hard to call. CDR3 in DNA: TGTGCCAGCAGTGGACTATGGTCAGTTGGTGAAAAACTGTTTTTT. Residues: CASSGLWSVGEKLFF.